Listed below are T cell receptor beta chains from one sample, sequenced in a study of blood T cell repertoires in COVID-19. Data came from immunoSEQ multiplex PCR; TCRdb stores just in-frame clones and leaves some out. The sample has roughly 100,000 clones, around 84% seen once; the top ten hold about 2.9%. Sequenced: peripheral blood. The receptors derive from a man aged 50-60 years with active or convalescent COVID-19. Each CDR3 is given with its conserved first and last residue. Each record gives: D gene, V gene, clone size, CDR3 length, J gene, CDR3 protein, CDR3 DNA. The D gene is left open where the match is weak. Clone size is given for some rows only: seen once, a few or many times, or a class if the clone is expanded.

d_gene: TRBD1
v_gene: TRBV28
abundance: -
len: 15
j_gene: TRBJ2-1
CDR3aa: CASSPGTGISNEQFF
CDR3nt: TGTGCCAGCAGTCCGGGGACAGGGATAAGCAATGAGCAGTTCTTC

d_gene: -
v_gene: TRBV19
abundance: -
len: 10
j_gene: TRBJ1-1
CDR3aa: CATSRGRAFF
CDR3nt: TGTGCCACGAGCCGGGGTCGGGCTTTCTTT

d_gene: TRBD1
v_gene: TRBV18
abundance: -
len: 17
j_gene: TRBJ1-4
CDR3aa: CASSLTRTGGHNEKLFF
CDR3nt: TGTGCCAGCTCACTTACGCGGACAGGTGGGCATAATGAAAAACTGTTTTTT

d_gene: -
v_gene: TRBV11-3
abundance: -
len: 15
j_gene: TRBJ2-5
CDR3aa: CASSVGRFRGETQYF
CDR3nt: TGTGCCAGCAGCGTCGGGCGGTTTCGGGGGGAGACCCAGTACTTC

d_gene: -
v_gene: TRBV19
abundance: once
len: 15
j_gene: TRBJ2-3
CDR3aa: CASSFHRTEDRTQYF
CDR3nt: TGTGCCAGTAGTTTCCATCGGACTGAGGATAGGACGCAGTATTTT

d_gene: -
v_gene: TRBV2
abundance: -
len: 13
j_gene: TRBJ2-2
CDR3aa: CASSDSNTGELFF
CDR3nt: TGTGCCAGCAGTGACTCGAACACCGGGGAGCTGTTTTTT

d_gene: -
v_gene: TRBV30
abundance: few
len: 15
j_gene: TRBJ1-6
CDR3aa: CAWSTTVSYNSPLHF
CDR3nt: TGTGCCTGGAGTACCACAGTCTCCTATAATTCACCCCTCCACTTT

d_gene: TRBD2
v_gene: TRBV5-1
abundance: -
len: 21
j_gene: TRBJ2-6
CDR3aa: CASSLLASGPMDASGANVLTF
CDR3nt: TGCGCCAGCAGCCTCTTGGCTAGCGGACCGATGGATGCCTCTGGGGCCAACGTCCTGACTTTC

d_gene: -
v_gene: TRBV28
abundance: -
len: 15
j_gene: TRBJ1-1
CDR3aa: CASSLYAAVVTEAFF
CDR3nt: TGTGCCAGCAGCCTTTACGCCGCCGTAGTCACTGAAGCTTTCTTT

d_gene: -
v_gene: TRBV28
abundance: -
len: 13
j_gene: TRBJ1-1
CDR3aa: CASSFKQNTEAFF
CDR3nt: TGTGCCAGCAGTTTCAAACAGAACACTGAAGCTTTCTTT

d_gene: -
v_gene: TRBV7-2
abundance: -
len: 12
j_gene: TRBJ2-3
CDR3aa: CASSDGVYTQYF
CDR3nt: TGTGCCAGCAGCGACGGGGTATATACGCAGTATTTT

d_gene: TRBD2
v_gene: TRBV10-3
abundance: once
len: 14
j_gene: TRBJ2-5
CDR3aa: CAISTSGGAETQYF
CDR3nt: TGTGCCATCAGTACAAGCGGGGGGGCGGAGACCCAGTACTTC

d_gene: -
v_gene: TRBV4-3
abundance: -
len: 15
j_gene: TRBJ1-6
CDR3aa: CASSHLTGRGSPLHF
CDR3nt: TGCGCCAGCAGCCATCTTACGGGCCGGGGTTCACCCCTCCACTTT

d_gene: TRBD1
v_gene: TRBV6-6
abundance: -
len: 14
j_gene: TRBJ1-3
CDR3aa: CASSFGTDGNTIYF
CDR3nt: TGTGCCAGCAGTTTCGGGACAGACGGAAACACCATATATTTT

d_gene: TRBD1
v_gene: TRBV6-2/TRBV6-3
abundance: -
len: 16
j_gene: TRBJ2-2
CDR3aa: CASRQNGQGATGELFF
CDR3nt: TGTGCCAGCCGCCAAAACGGACAGGGGGCAACCGGGGAGCTGTTTTTT

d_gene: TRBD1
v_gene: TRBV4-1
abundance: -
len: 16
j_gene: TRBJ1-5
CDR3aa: CASSPGQGASNQPQHF
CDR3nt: TGCGCCAGCAGCCCCGGACAGGGGGCGAGCAATCAGCCCCAGCATTTT

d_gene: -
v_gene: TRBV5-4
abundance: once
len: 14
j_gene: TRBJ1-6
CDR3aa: CASSLKQNNSPLHF
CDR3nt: TGTGCCAGCAGCTTGAAACAGAATAATTCACCCCTCCACTTT

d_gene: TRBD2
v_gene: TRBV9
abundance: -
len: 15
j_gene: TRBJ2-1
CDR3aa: CASSVGVAGGNEQFF
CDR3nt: TGTGCCAGCAGCGTAGGGGTAGCGGGGGGCAATGAGCAGTTCTTC

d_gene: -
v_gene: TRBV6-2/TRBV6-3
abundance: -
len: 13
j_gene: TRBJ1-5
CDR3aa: CASSYPSNQPQHF
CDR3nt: TGTGCCAGCAGTTACCCAAGCAATCAGCCCCAGCATTTT

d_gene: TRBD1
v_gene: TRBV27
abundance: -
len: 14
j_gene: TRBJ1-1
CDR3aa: CASSLGQGTPEAFF
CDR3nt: TGTGCCAGCAGTTTGGGACAGGGAACACCTGAAGCTTTCTTT

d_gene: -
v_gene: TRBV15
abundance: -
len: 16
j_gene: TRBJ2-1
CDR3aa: CATSREVGAVNNEQFF
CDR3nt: TGTGCCACCAGCAGAGAGGTGGGGGCGGTTAACAATGAGCAGTTCTTC

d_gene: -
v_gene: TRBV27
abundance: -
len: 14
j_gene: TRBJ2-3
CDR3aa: CASSLGRGTDTQYF
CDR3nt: TGTGCCAGCAGTTTAGGGCGGGGCACAGATACGCAGTATTTT

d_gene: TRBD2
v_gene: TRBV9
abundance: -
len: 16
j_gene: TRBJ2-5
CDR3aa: CASSVVGAGGGETQYF
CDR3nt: TGTGCCAGCAGCGTAGTCGGAGCGGGGGGTGGGGAGACCCAGTACTTC

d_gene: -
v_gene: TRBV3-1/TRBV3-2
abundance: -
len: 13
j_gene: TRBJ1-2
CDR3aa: CASTPGGPNGYTF
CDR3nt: TGTGCCAGCACCCCCGGCGGCCCGAATGGCTACACCTTC

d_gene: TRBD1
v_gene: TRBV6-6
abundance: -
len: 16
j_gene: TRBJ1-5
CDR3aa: CASLGQGAYSNQPQHF
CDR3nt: TGTGCCAGCCTAGGACAGGGGGCTTATAGCAATCAGCCCCAGCATTTT

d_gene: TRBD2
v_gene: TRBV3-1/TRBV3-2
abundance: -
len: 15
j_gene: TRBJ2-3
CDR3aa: CASSVERGGTDTQYF
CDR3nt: TGTGCCAGCAGCGTAGAACGGGGGGGCACAGATACGCAGTATTTT

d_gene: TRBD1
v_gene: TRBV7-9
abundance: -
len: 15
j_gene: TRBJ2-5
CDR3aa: CASSSLYDRAETQYF
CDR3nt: TGTGCCAGCAGCTCCCTCTATGACAGGGCTGAGACCCAGTACTTC

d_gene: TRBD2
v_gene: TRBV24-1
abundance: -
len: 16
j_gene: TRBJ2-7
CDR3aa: CATSDRGAAGGYEQYF
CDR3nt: TGTGCCACCAGTGACCGCGGGGCGGCGGGGGGGTACGAGCAGTACTTC

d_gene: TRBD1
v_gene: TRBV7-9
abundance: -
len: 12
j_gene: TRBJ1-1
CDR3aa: CATARGRTEAFF
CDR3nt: TGTGCCACCGCAAGGGGGCGGACTGAAGCTTTCTTT

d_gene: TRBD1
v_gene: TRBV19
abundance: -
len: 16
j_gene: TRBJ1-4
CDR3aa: CASSPRDRTTNEKLFF
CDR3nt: TGTGCCAGTAGTCCTCGGGACAGGACAACTAATGAAAAACTGTTTTTT

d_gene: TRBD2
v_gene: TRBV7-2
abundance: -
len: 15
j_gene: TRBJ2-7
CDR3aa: CASSAGLAGGSEQYF
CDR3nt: TGTGCCAGCAGCGCGGGACTAGCGGGGGGAAGCGAGCAGTACTTC

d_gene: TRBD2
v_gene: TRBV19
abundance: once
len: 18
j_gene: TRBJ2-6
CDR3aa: CASSIQAGRASGANVLTF
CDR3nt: TGTGCCAGTAGTATCCAAGCCGGGAGGGCCTCTGGGGCCAACGTCCTGACTTTC

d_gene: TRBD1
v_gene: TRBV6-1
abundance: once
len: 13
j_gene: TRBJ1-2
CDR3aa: CASSETGDYGYTF
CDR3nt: TGTGCCAGCAGTGAGACAGGGGACTATGGCTACACCTTC

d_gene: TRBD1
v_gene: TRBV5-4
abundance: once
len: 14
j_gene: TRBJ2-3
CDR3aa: CASSRTGGTDTQYF
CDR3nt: TGTGCCAGCAGCAGAACAGGGGGCACAGATACGCAGTATTTT

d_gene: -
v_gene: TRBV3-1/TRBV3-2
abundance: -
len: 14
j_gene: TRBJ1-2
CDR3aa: CASTLRGGNYGYTF
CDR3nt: TGTGCCAGCACCCTAAGAGGGGGAAACTATGGCTACACCTTC

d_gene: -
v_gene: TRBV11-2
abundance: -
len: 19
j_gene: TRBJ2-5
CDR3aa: CASSLDTRVGPTLQETQYF
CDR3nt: TGTGCCAGCAGCTTAGATACCCGGGTTGGCCCTACCCTCCAAGAGACCCAGTACTTC

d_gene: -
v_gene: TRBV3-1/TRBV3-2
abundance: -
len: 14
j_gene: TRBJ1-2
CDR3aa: CASSQVQGAGGYTF
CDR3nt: TGTGCCAGCAGCCAAGTGCAAGGGGCGGGGGGCTACACCTTC

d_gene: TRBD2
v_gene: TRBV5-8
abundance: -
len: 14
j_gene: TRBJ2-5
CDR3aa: CASSRTSGEETQYF
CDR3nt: TGTGCCAGCAGCCGGACTAGCGGGGAAGAGACCCAGTACTTC

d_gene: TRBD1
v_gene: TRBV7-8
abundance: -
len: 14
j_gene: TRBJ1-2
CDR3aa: CASSLGQGASGYTF
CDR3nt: TGTGCCAGCAGCTTAGGACAGGGGGCCTCAGGCTACACCTTC

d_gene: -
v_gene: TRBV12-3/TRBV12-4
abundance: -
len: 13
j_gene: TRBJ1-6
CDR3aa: CASSVLSRSPLHF
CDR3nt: TGTGCCAGCAGCGTTCTGTCCAGATCACCCCTCCACTTT

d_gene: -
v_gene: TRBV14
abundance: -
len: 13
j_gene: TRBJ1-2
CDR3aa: CASSQYQGYGYTF
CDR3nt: TGTGCCAGCAGCCAGTACCAGGGCTATGGCTACACCTTC

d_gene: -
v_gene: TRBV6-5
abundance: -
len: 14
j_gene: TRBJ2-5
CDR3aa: CASSYGPGLETQYF
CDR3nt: TGTGCCAGCAGTTACGGCCCAGGGTTAGAGACCCAGTACTTC